The 23 T cell receptor beta chains listed next were all sequenced from one sample in a study of beta chain features in type 1 diabetes (dated by TCRdb to the late 2010s). Overall results and qualifications from the work: In all four CD4+ subsets, TCRB CDR3 length was moderately but significantly shorter in type 1 diabetes patients.

Their antigen targets remain unknown. Preparation of the library involved the immunoSEQ multiplex PCR assay. The entire isolated RNA was reverse transcribed using the High Capacity cDNA Reverse Transcription Kit, and thus expressed TCRB transcripts were sequenced. Drawn from immuneACCESS, this table holds only the in-frame rearrangements with V and J called that TCRdb kept. Clones are partly lost; checked studies trace under half to an unresolved V gene and leave the rest unexplained. In this sample the table shows roughly 700,000 clones, roughly an eighth of which occur a single time. The ten biggest clones cover 0.02% to 0.025% of the sample. Sequenced material: naive CD4+ T cells from blood. In light of the paper, this sample's cell subset or site label describes: true naive CD4+ T cells. All receptors derive from a man aged 18 to 30 with type 1 diabetes.

The V gene is TRBV30, the J gene TRBJ2-2; a weak D match, TRBD2 (6 bases). The CDR3 runs 16 residues. Trimming left V 2 bases short and J 1 base short, with 14 bases between. Germline CDR1 GTSNPN, CDR2 SVGIG (reference sequence). CDR3 region: CAWSRTGTVNTGELFF. Here the CDR3 DNA reads TGTGCCTGGAGTAGAACCGGGACTGTGAACACCGGGGAGCTGTTTTTT. The full variable domain, with the rest looked up from reference TRBV30 and TRBJ2-2, is SQTIHQWPATLVQPVGSPLSLECTVEGTSNPNLYWYRQAAGRGLQLLFYSVGIGQISSEVPQNLSASRPQDRQFILSSKKLLLSDSGFYLCAWSRTGTVNTGELFFGEGSRLTVL.

This chain joins TRBV4-2 and TRBJ1-3; D might be TRBD1 (5 bases). The V end was cut by 0 bases, the J end by 4 bases, with 10 bases between. Germline V gene lookup returns CDR1 LGHNA and CDR2 YNFKEQ. This CDR3 is 15 amino acids long. This CDR3 reads CASSQEGAMGNTIYF. CDR3 in DNA: TGTGCCAGCAGCCAAGAAGGGGCAATGGGAAACACCATATATTTT.

This chain connects TRBV4-1 to TRBJ1-4; a weak D match, TRBD1 (6 bases). The CDR3 runs 17 residues. The germline V and J ends were trimmed by 1 base and 0 bases, with 12 bases remaining between them. Germline-derived CDR1 and CDR2 are MGHRA and YSYEKL. Here the CDR3 reads CASSQVEAGATNEKLFF. Here the CDR3 DNA reads TGCGCCAGCAGCCAAGTGGAAGCAGGGGCAACTAATGAAAAACTGTTTTTT.

The chain recombines TRBV6-6 with TRBJ1-3; 10 bases align to TRBD1. The J segment lost 11 bases and the V segment lost 5 bases, leaving 9 bases of the junction unmatched. The CDR3 consists of 14 residues. The germline CDR1 and CDR2 sequences are MNHNY and SVGAGI (reference sequence). The CDR3 DNA reads TGTGCCAGCAGTGACAGGGGGCTCCCTGAAGCCATATATTTT. This translates into CASSDRGLPEAIYF.

This clone was observed once. V usage is TRBV30 and J usage is TRBJ2-6; no clear D. This CDR3 region has 16 residues. Trimming left V 0 bases short and J 4 bases short, with 13 bases between. Germline lookup yields CDR1 GTSNPN and CDR2 SVGIG (reference sequence). In DNA form, the CDR3 reads TGTGCCTGGAGTGTACTGGGGATGGGCGGGGCCAACGTCCTGACTTTC. Translating gives CAWSVLGMGGANVLTF.

The chain recombines TRBV27 with TRBJ2-2; 7 positions agree with TRBD1. Germline CDR1 MNHEY, CDR2 SMNVEV (reference sequence). V shed 6 bases and J 6 bases; nucleotides not matched to a gene: 10. CDR3 length equals 15 residues. The CDR3 DNA sequence: TGTGCCAGCAGATCAAGGGACAGAAACGCCGGGGAGCTGTTTTTT. Amino acid sequence: CASRSRDRNAGELFF.

The table lists this clone with a few counts. The rearrangement links TRBV10-3 to TRBJ2-7; maybe TRBD1 (6 bases). The length of the CDR3 is 11 residues. Germline CDR1 and CDR2: ENHRY and SYGVKD. Trimming removed 10 bases from V and 5 bases from J, with 12 bases in between. DNA of the CDR3: TGTGCCACCCGACAGGAAGACGAGCAGTACTTC. Translated: CATRQEDEQYF.

V usage is TRBV18 and J usage is TRBJ2-5, with D tentatively TRBD1 or TRBD2 (6 bases each). CDR1 and CDR2 (germline): KGHSH, LQKENI. The CDR3 contains 12 residues. V was cut by 1 base and J by 9 bases, with 9 bases left in between. The CDR3 is CASSPQGEAQYF. CDR3 coding DNA: TGTGCCAGCTCACCACAGGGGGAGGCCCAGTACTTC.

This clone came up a few times. The J gene is TRBJ2-1, the V gene TRBV15; possibly TRBD2 for D (5 bases). The germline V gene has CDR1 LNHNV and CDR2 YYDKDF (reference sequence). V lost 7 bases to trimming and J lost 1 base, with 14 bases between them. This CDR3 contains 15 residues. In DNA, the CDR3 is TGTGCCACCACCGGCGACTACGGTTCCTACAATGAGCAGTTCTTC. It encodes CATTGDYGSYNEQFF.

This clone was seen a handful of times. V gene TRBV2 combines with J gene TRBJ2-5; D not resolved. V shed 2 bases and J shed 4 bases, with 8 bases lying between them. The CDR3 loop spans 13 amino acids. Germline CDR1 is SNHLY and CDR2 is FYNNEI. The CDR3 spells CASSELVLETQYF. CDR3 nucleotide sequence: TGTGCCAGCAGTGAATTAGTATTAGAGACCCAGTACTTC. Filled out from reference TRBV2 and TRBJ2-5, the complete variable domain reads EPEVTQTPSHQVTQMGQEVILRCVPISNHLYFYWYRQILGQKVEFLVSFYNNEISEKSEIFDDQFSVERPDGSNFTLKIRSTKLEDSAMYFCASSELVLETQYFGPGTRLLVL.

The genes are TRBV2 and TRBJ2-3, with D maybe TRBD2 (5 bases). Trimming removed 1 base from V and 1 base from J, with 18 bases in between. CDR1 and CDR2 (germline): SNHLY, FYNNEI. The CDR3 sequence is 18 residues long. The chain's CDR3 is CASSEDGGGSSRTDTQYF. The CDR3 nucleotides are TGTGCCAGCAGTGAAGACGGAGGCGGGTCCTCGCGCACAGATACGCAGTATTTT.

This clone has more than one count but fewer than ten. The chain has TRBV30 and TRBJ1-1; possible D gene TRBD1, 5 bases. Germline V gene data show CDR1 as GTSNPN and CDR2 as SVGIG (reference sequence). The V end lost 0 bases, the J end lost 7 bases, and 12 bases lay between the germline ends. The CDR3 loop spans 13 amino acids. DNA of the CDR3: TGTGCCTGGAGTGTATGGGGGGAGGGTGAAGCTTTCTTT. It translates to CAWSVWGEGEAFF.

This clone occurred a few times. This rearrangement joins TRBV7-9 to TRBJ2-4, with 8 bases fitting TRBD1. Germline V gene sequence: CDR1 SEHNR, CDR2 FQNEAQ (reference sequence). Unmatched junction bases numbered 13, after V lost 1 base and J lost 2 bases. The CDR3 sequence is 19 residues long. In nucleotides, the CDR3 is TGTGCCAGCAGCTTAGGGGGCGGACAGGGCGAGTCGACCAAAAACATTCAGTACTTC. It is translated as CASSLGGGQGESTKNIQYF.

Note on this clone: Germline is not matched at one junction end, which may reflect a read error. Other DNA variants within this sample encode the same CDR3. The chain combines TRBV30 with TRBJ1-6; D ambiguous. Germline CDR1 is GTSNPN and CDR2 is SVGIG (reference sequence). CDR3 length: 12 residues. The DNA for the CDR3 is TGTGCCTGGAGTGTAGCCAATTCCCCCCTCCACTTT. Translated, it gives CAWSVANSPLHF. The full variable domain, its missing parts supplied by reference TRBV30 and TRBJ1-6, is SQTIHQWPATLVQPVGSPLSLECTVEGTSNPNLYWYRQAAGRGLQLLFYSVGIGQISSEVPQNLSASRPQDRQFILSSKKLLLSDSGFYLCAWSVANSPLHFGNGTRLTVT.

This clone was recorded a few times. The genes are TRBV6-1 and TRBJ2-5; 10 bases map to TRBD1. The length of the CDR3 is 13 residues. V lost 7 bases to trimming and J lost 10 bases; unmatched junction nucleotides: 9. Germline V lookup: CDR1 MNHNS, CDR2 SASEGT. DNA of the CDR3: TGTGCCAGCACCGGGACAGGGGCTCAAGACCAGTACTTC. Encoded protein: CASTGTGAQDQYF.

The chain has TRBV5-1 and TRBJ2-1; D perhaps matches TRBD2 (6 bases). CDR1 is SGHRS and CDR2 is YFSETQ in the germline V gene. V was clipped by 5 bases and J by 0 bases, with 12 bases between them. This CDR3 is 15 amino acids long. The CDR3 region is CASRTGGNSYNEQFF. The DNA for the CDR3 is TGCGCCAGCAGAACCGGGGGAAACTCCTACAATGAGCAGTTCTTC. The variable domain in full, completed from reference TRBV5-1 and TRBJ2-1, reads KAGVTQTPRYLIKTRGQQVTLSCSPISGHRSVSWYQQTPGQGLQFLFEYFSETQRNKGNFPGRFSGRQFSNSRSEMNVSTLELGDSALYLCASRTGGNSYNEQFFGPGTRLTVL.

As regards this clone: In the same sample, other DNA sequences code for this CDR3. The chain couples TRBV5-4 to TRBJ2-7; no definite D call. CDR1 and CDR2 from the germline V gene are SGHNT and YYREEE (reference sequence). V was pared by 1 base and J by 0 bases, with 5 bases between. The CDR3 has 13 amino acids. This chain's CDR3 is CASSLTASYEQYF. Here the CDR3 DNA reads TGTGCCAGCAGCTTGACTGCCTCCTACGAGCAGTACTTC.

V usage is TRBV19 and J usage is TRBJ2-5; D is possibly TRBD2 (5 bases). V lost 10 bases to trimming and J lost 2 bases, with 14 bases between them. The germline CDR1 and CDR2 sequences are LNHDA and SQIVND (reference sequence). There are 13 residues in the CDR3. This CDR3 reads CATRHGKQETQYF. CDR3 nucleotides: TGTGCCACGAGGCACGGGAAACAAGAGACCCAGTACTTC.

The chain uses TRBV30 and TRBJ2-3, with TRBD2 identical over 7 bases. The length of the CDR3 is 14 residues. V lost 7 bases to trimming and J lost 0 bases; unmatched junction nucleotides: 7. CDR1 is GTSNPN and CDR2 is SVGIG in the germline V gene (reference sequence). CDR3 nucleotides: TGTGCCTCCCCGTACGGGGGGAGCACAGATACGCAGTATTTT. Amino acids: CASPYGGSTDTQYF.

This rearrangement joins TRBV5-6 to TRBJ2-3, with D tentatively TRBD2 (6 bases). Trimming took 3 bases from V and 2 from J, leaving 7 bases between them. Germline assignment: CDR1 SGHDT and CDR2 YYEEEE. The CDR3 loop spans 13 amino acids. Here the CDR3 reads CASSWDFTDTQYF. DNA of the CDR3: TGTGCCAGCAGCTGGGACTTCACAGATACGCAGTATTTT.

DNA of the CDR3: TGCGCCAGCAGCCAAGGTCAGGCGAGGGCGACTATCGGTAAAGAGACCCAGTACTTC. Translating gives CASSQGQARATIGKETQYF. This chain uses TRBV4-1 with TRBJ2-5, with D perhaps TRBD2 (5 bases). The V gene lost 1 base and the J gene lost 3 bases, with 24 bases spanning the gap. The germline V gene has CDR1 MGHRA and CDR2 YSYEKL. This CDR3 is built from 19 residues.

This clone was found a few times. V gene TRBV6-5 combines with J gene TRBJ2-2, with 10 bases matching TRBD2. CDR1 is MNHEY and CDR2 is SVGAGI in the germline V gene. CDR3 length: 15 residues. The V and J ends lost 6 bases and 4 bases, in that order; junction bases with no gene match: 5. The CDR3: CASRISGGLTGELFF. As DNA, the CDR3 is TGTGCCAGCAGAATTAGCGGGGGGCTCACCGGGGAGCTGTTTTTT.

Only a few counts were recorded for this clone. A junction boundary mismatches the germline segment, possibly from a read error. The rearrangement uses TRBV27 and TRBJ1-2; possible D gene TRBD1, 6 bases. The CDR3 extends over 13 amino acids. CDR1 and CDR2 (germline): MNHEY, SMNVEV (reference sequence). The CDR3 sequence is CASRLSGGDGYTF. The CDR3, as DNA: TGTGCCAGCAGATTATCGGGGGGCGATGGCTACACCTTC.